Listed here are 30 T cell receptor beta chains from one sample, sequenced in a study of shared T cell receptors in the human thymus. This table comes from immunoSEQ multiplex PCR, and its TCRdb copy is limited to in-frame clones, with some not included. The sample yields about 380,000 clones, 85% to 95% seen once. Sample: thymocytes. These receptors came from a human donor.

The V gene is TRBV15, the J gene TRBJ1-4; D gene uncertain. There are 17 residues in the CDR3. Trimming stripped 3 bases from V and 0 bases from J, with 14 bases between. Germline CDR1 LNHNV, CDR2 YYDKDF (reference sequence). The CDR3 reads CATSSSPIRATNEKLFF. The CDR3 DNA reads TGTGCCACCAGCAGTTCCCCGATCCGGGCAACTAATGAAAAACTGTTTTTT.

This sequence joins TRBV5-1 and TRBJ1-5, with 7 bases fitting TRBD1. V was pared by 0 bases and J by 2 bases, with 2 bases of the junction left unmatched. CDR1 is SGHRS, CDR2 YFSETQ, per germline. The CDR3 has 15 amino acids. CDR3: CASSLEGAGNQPQHF. For the CDR3, the DNA is TGCGCCAGCAGCTTGGAGGGGGCGGGCAATCAGCCCCAGCATTTT. Full variable domain (missing parts from reference TRBV5-1 and TRBJ1-5): KAGVTQTPRYLIKTRGQQVTLSCSPISGHRSVSWYQQTPGQGLQFLFEYFSETQRNKGNFPGRFSGRQFSNSRSEMNVSTLELGDSALYLCASSLEGAGNQPQHFGDGTRLSIL.

This clone was seen a single time. The chain links TRBV27 to TRBJ1-5; unclear D gene. The length of the CDR3 is 14 residues. V gave up 5 bases and J gave up 3 bases, with 11 bases separating them. Germline lookup yields CDR1 MNHEY and CDR2 SMNVEV (reference sequence). The CDR3, as DNA: TGTGCCAGCAGTAATAGGGCAGTCAATCAGCCCCAGCATTTT. This translates into CASSNRAVNQPQHF.

The rearrangement links TRBV4-1 to TRBJ2-4; 10 nucleotides agree with TRBD1. Germline V lookup: CDR1 MGHRA, CDR2 YSYEKL. The CDR3 consists of 18 residues. The V segment lost 4 bases and the J segment 0 bases; nucleotides outside the gene matches: 9. The CDR3: CASSPGTGEIVAKNIQYF. CDR3 DNA: TGCGCCAGCAGCCCAGGGACAGGGGAGATAGTAGCCAAAAACATTCAGTACTTC.

The table lists this clone with a count of one. The J gene is TRBJ2-7, the V gene TRBV7-2, with a weak D call TRBD1 (5 bases). This CDR3 is built from 12 residues. The germline V gene encodes CDR1 SGHTA and CDR2 FQGNSA. V was trimmed by 5 bases and J by 5 bases, leaving 10 bases between them. CDR3 sequence: CASSPGSHEQYF. The CDR3 coding sequence is TGTGCCAGCAGCCCAGGGTCTCACGAGCAGTACTTC.

The rearrangement links TRBV6-4 to TRBJ2-2; TRBD2 might be the D (6 bases). V was shortened by 6 bases and J by 3 bases, with 17 bases between the two germline ends. Germline V CDR1 and CDR2: MRHNA, SNTAGT. This CDR3 contains 16 residues. The CDR3 DNA reads TGTGCCAGCAGCCCCTACAGCGGGTTGGACACCGGGGAGCTGTTTTTT. Translated, it gives CASSPYSGLDTGELFF.

The chain couples TRBV28 to TRBJ2-7; a possible D gene is TRBD1 (6 bases). V lost 2 bases and J lost 2, with 16 bases in between. The CDR3 is made up of 16 amino acids. Germline CDR1 is MDHEN and CDR2 is SYDVKM. CDR3 sequence (DNA): TGTGCCAGCAGTTTACTGAGAATCCACAGGGCCTACGAGCAGTACTTC. Protein product: CASSLLRIHRAYEQYF.

V and J are TRBV5-8 and TRBJ2-1; 9 nucleotides line up with TRBD2. The CDR3 loop spans 13 amino acids. The J segment lost 9 bases and the V segment lost 5 bases, leaving 6 bases of the junction unmatched. CDR1 is SGHTS and CDR2 is YDEGEE in the germline V gene. In DNA form, the CDR3 reads TGTGCCAGCAGGGGGACTAGCTACTTTGAGCAGTTCTTC. Translated, it gives CASRGTSYFEQFF.

The J gene is TRBJ2-3, the V gene TRBV28, with unresolved D. V was cut by 7 bases and J by 0 bases, with 32 bases left in between. The CDR3 sequence is 21 residues long. Germline CDR1 is MDHEN and CDR2 is SYDVKM. The CDR3 coding sequence is TGTGCCAGCAAAGTTGGCAGACCGAATACGGGCCCCCGGCGGAGCACAGATACGCAGTATTTT. Its protein product is CASKVGRPNTGPRRSTDTQYF.

This rearrangement joins TRBV25-1 to TRBJ1-1; unclear D gene. CDR1 is MGHDK and CDR2 is SYGVNS in the germline V gene. This CDR3 has 13 residues. V was clipped by 3 bases and J by 1 base, with 6 bases between them. In DNA, the CDR3 is TGTGCCAGCAGTGATATGGAGAACACTGAAGCTTTCTTT. Protein: CASSDMENTEAFF.

The J gene is TRBJ2-1, the V gene TRBV14, with D possibly being TRBD1 (6 bases). This CDR3 has 13 amino acids. CDR1 is SGHDN and CDR2 is FVKESK in the germline V gene. V gave up 5 bases and J gave up 1 base, with 6 bases separating them. The CDR3 DNA sequence: TGTGCCAGCAGCAGGGGGTCCTACAATGAGCAGTTCTTC. This sequence encodes CASSRGSYNEQFF.

The J gene is TRBJ1-1, the V gene TRBV30, with TRBD1 as a possible D gene (6 bases). The CDR3 runs 16 residues. Germline CDR1 is GTSNPN and CDR2 is SVGIG (reference sequence). The V end lost 0 bases, the J end lost 2 bases, and 16 bases lay between the germline ends. The CDR3: CAWSVPQGSSNTEAFF. DNA of the CDR3: TGTGCCTGGAGTGTACCGCAGGGGTCCTCCAACACTGAAGCTTTCTTT. The full variable domain, with the rest looked up from reference TRBV30 and TRBJ1-1, is SQTIHQWPATLVQPVGSPLSLECTVEGTSNPNLYWYRQAAGRGLQLLFYSVGIGQISSEVPQNLSASRPQDRQFILSSKKLLLSDSGFYLCAWSVPQGSSNTEAFFGQGTRLTVV.

J is TRBJ2-5 and V is TRBV27; weak D call: TRBD2 (6 bases). The CDR3 runs 18 residues. Trimming shortened V by 1 base and J by 1 base, and 19 bases separated the two germline ends. The germline V gene has CDR1 MNHEY and CDR2 SMNVEV (reference sequence). The CDR3 reads CASSLYGDGSGPQETQYF. The CDR3 region has the DNA TGTGCCAGCAGTTTATATGGAGACGGGAGCGGGCCCCAAGAGACCCAGTACTTC.

The V call is TRBV19, the J call TRBJ1-4; TRBD1 might be the D (5 bases). This CDR3 comprises 14 residues. From germline, CDR1 is LNHDA and CDR2 SQIVND (reference sequence). Trimming took 6 bases from V and 6 from J, leaving 14 bases between them. The CDR3 sequence is CASRGLRRDEKLFF. The CDR3 nucleotides are TGTGCCAGTAGGGGCCTTCGCAGGGATGAAAAACTGTTTTTT.

This chain uses TRBV9 with TRBJ2-1; 9 bases match TRBD2. Germline CDR1 SGDLS, CDR2 YYNGEE. The CDR3 has 16 residues. After removal of 0 bases from V and 8 bases from J, the junction contained 9 bases not matched to a gene. CDR3 DNA: TGTGCCAGCAGCGTAGTTGGAAGCGGGAGGAGCGATGAGCAGTTCTTC. It encodes CASSVVGSGRSDEQFF.

The V gene is TRBV7-2, the J gene TRBJ2-7; D remains ambiguous. The CDR3 spans 16 residues. Trimming took off 5 bases at V and 0 bases at J, with 17 bases between the two ends. Germline V gives CDR1 SGHTA, CDR2 FQGNSA. The CDR3 region is CASSPDQGSSSYEQYF. The CDR3 DNA is TGTGCCAGCAGCCCAGATCAAGGCTCCAGCTCCTACGAGCAGTACTTC. Variable domain in full (rest from reference TRBV7-2 and TRBJ2-7): GAGVSQSPSNKVTEKGKDVELRCDPISGHTALYWYRQSLGQGLEFLIYFQGNSAPDKSGLPSDRFSAERTGGSVSTLTIQRTQQEDSAVYLCASSPDQGSSSYEQYFGPGTRLTVT.

The DNA for the CDR3 is TGTGCCAGCAGTTCCCTAGCGGGGTACGAGCAGTACTTC. It codes for CASSSLAGYEQYF. The J gene is TRBJ2-7, the V gene TRBV7-9; 9 nucleotides align to TRBD2. The CDR3 sequence is 13 residues long. Germline CDR1 is SEHNR and CDR2 is FQNEAQ (reference sequence). After removal of 6 bases from V and 4 bases from J, the junction contained 4 bases not matched to a gene.

The chain is built from TRBV5-4 and TRBJ2-1; tentative D call: TRBD2 (5 bases). V was cut by 3 bases and J by 10 bases, with 23 bases left in between. The CDR3 consists of 16 residues. CDR1 is SGHNT, CDR2 YYREEE, per germline (reference sequence). CDR3 residues: CASSCRPGLSSSEQFF. The CDR3 DNA follows: TGTGCCAGCAGCTGTCGGCCCGGACTGAGTAGCTCGGAGCAGTTCTTC.

This chain joins TRBV7-3 and TRBJ2-1; 9 bases are shared with TRBD1. V was clipped by 4 bases and J by 0 bases; unmatched bases: 16. The CDR3 runs to 20 residues. Germline CDR1 and CDR2: SGHTA and FQGTGA. CDR3 in amino acids: CASSSPGTGTLFSSYNEQFF. The CDR3, as DNA: TGTGCCAGCAGCTCCCCCGGGACAGGGACCCTATTTAGCTCCTACAATGAGCAGTTCTTC.

The genes are TRBV27 and TRBJ2-7; 14 nucleotides line up with TRBD2. CDR3 length: 19 residues. V trimming: 4 bases; J trimming: 1 base; junction bases outside the gene matches: 12. CDR1 is MNHEY and CDR2 is SMNVEV in the germline V gene (reference sequence). The CDR3 spells CASSSGLAGVIRGSYEQYF. CDR3 in DNA: TGTGCCAGCAGTTCGGGACTAGCGGGAGTGATAAGGGGGTCCTACGAGCAGTACTTC.

The chain has TRBV15 and TRBJ2-7; D not certain. The germline V gene encodes CDR1 LNHNV and CDR2 YYDKDF (reference sequence). The CDR3 is 13 residues long. Trimming took off 3 bases at V and 2 bases at J, with 8 bases between the two ends. The DNA of the CDR3 is TGTGCCACCAGCAGCCCAGAGGCCTACGAGCAGTACTTC. Its protein product is CATSSPEAYEQYF.

The rearrangement links TRBV11-2 to TRBJ2-1; 10 bases are shared with TRBD2. The CDR3 covers 16 residues. Unmatched junction bases numbered 13, after V lost 4 bases and J lost 10 bases. Germline-derived CDR1 and CDR2 are SGHAT and FQNNGV. Here the CDR3 reads CASSSGGLAGVQEQFF. In nucleotides, the CDR3 is TGTGCCAGCAGCTCCGGTGGGCTAGCGGGAGTTCAGGAGCAGTTCTTC.

The chain is built from TRBV7-9 and TRBJ2-5, with D tentatively TRBD2 (6 bases). Trimming shortened V by 6 bases and J by 2 bases, and 19 bases separated the two germline ends. The CDR3 is 16 amino acids. Germline V CDR1 and CDR2: SEHNR, FQNEAQ (reference sequence). This CDR3 is CASRARAGWWQETQYF. CDR3 nucleotides: TGTGCCAGCAGAGCCCGCGCGGGGTGGTGGCAAGAGACCCAGTACTTC.

On this clone: The germline gene is not matched at one end of the junction; a read error may be the cause. The J gene is TRBJ2-7, the V gene TRBV6-1, with D uncertain. The CDR3 length is 9 residues. CDR1 and CDR2 (germline): MNHNS, SASEGT. The CDR3 coding sequence is TGTGCCAGCAGTGAACCGCTCAACTTC. This translates into CASSEPLNF.

This chain links TRBV11-2 with TRBJ1-4; TRBD1 is a possible D gene (6 bases). The CDR3 totals 19 residues. The germline CDR1 and CDR2 sequences are SGHAT and FQNNGV. Between the trimmed V and J ends, which lost 5 bases and 0 bases, there was a span of 22 bases. In DNA, the CDR3 is TGTGCCAGCAGCACTAAAGGACAGCGACGACCGGCAACTAATGAAAAACTGTTTTTT. Protein product: CASSTKGQRRPATNEKLFF. Looking up the rest from reference TRBV11-2 and TRBJ1-4 gives the full variable domain: EAGVAQSPRYKIIEKRQSVAFWCNPISGHATLYWYQQILGQGPKLLIQFQNNGVVDDSQLPKDRFSAERLKGVDSTLKIQPAKLEDSAVYLCASSTKGQRRPATNEKLFFGSGTQLSVL.

CDR3 bases: TGTGCCAGCAGTTCCCCTCGTGCAGGCCCCGACACCGGGGAGCTGTTTTTT. Protein: CASSSPRAGPDTGELFF. The J gene is TRBJ2-2, the V gene TRBV28; D is undetermined. The CDR3 sequence is 17 residues long. V lost 4 bases and J 3 bases, leaving 18 bases between the germline ends. Germline CDR1 and CDR2: MDHEN and SYDVKM.

The chain has TRBV18 and TRBJ1-5, with D perhaps matching TRBD1 (6 bases). Germline V gene sequence: CDR1 KGHSH, CDR2 LQKENI. There are 17 residues in the CDR3. Trimming removed 0 bases at V and 0 bases at J, with 12 bases between. The CDR3 coding sequence is TGTGCCAGCTCACCACCGGAGGGGGGCGATAGCAATCAGCCCCAGCATTTT. It is translated as CASSPPEGGDSNQPQHF.

The chain couples TRBV6-1 to TRBJ2-7; 7 nucleotides agree with TRBD2. CDR1 is MNHNS, CDR2 SASEGT, per germline. The CDR3 is 16 amino acids. V trimming: 0 bases; J trimming: 4 bases; junction bases outside the gene matches: 9. Here the CDR3 DNA reads TGTGCCAGCAGTGAAGCCAAGCGGGGTTTCAGGTACGAGCAGTACTTC. Translating gives CASSEAKRGFRYEQYF.

The chain couples TRBV27 to TRBJ2-4, with TRBD2 identical over 7 bases. The CDR3 sequence is 16 residues long. The ends lost 2 bases at V and 3 bases at J; junction bases unmatched: 7. CDR1 is MNHEY and CDR2 is SMNVEV in the germline V gene (reference sequence). CDR3 sequence reads: CASSLMSSGLKNIQYF. CDR3 coding DNA: TGTGCCAGCAGTTTAATGTCTAGCGGACTCAAAAACATTCAGTACTTC.

The chain links TRBV6-6 to TRBJ2-7; TRBD2 matches 9 bases. CDR1 MNHNY and CDR2 SVGAGI come from the germline V gene (reference sequence). This CDR3 has 16 amino acids. Germline trimming cut 5 bases from V and 0 bases from J; bases unmatched to any gene: 8. This chain's CDR3 is CASSPGLALISYEQYF. CDR3 in DNA: TGTGCCAGCAGTCCGGGACTAGCACTCATCTCCTACGAGCAGTACTTC.